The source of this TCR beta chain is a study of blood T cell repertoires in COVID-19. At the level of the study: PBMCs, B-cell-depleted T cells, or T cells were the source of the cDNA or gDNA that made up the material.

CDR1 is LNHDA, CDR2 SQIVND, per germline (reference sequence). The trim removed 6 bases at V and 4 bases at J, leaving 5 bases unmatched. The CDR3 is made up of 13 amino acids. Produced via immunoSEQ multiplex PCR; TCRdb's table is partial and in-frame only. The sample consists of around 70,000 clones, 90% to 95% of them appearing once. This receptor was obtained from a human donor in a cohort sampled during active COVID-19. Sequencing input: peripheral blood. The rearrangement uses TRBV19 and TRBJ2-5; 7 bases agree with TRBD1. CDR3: CASSDRVGETQYF. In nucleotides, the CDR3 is TGTGCCAGTAGCGACAGGGTGGGAGAGACCCAGTACTTC.